This is a list of T cell receptor beta chains from one sample in a study of T cells in Graves' hyperthyroidism and ophthalmopathy. Each CDR3 protein is one row after TCRdb ran MiXCR on the multiplex PCR reads. Among about 740,000 distinct CDR3 sequences listed, less than 15% were seen once. Sequencing was done on a sample of blood. The receptors derive from a woman aged 18-35 years with Graves' hyperthyroidism. CDR3s include the opening cysteine and the closing phenylalanine or tryptophan. A D gene is named only where the DNA matches it firmly. Size values are once, few and many counts, or a class for expanded clones, and some rows have none.

clone_size	v_call	d_call	j_call	cdr3_nt	cdr3_aa
-	TRBV24-1	TRBD1	TRBJ2-1	TGTGCCACCAGCCCTCGTACCGGGACAGGGATTTACAATGAGCAGTTCTTC	CATSPRTGTGIYNEQFF
-	TRBV12-3/TRBV12-4	TRBD2	TRBJ2-3	TGTGCCAGCAGCGAACTAGCGGGAGTATCAGATACGCAGTATTTT	CASSELAGVSDTQYF
-	TRBV13	TRBD2	TRBJ2-1	TGTGCCAGCAGCCAATGGGGACTAGCGGGGTACAATGAGCAGTTCTTC	CASSQWGLAGYNEQFF
few	TRBV11-2	-	TRBJ2-5	TGTGCCAGCAGCTGGACTCTCGAGTCGTTTGCCGAGACCCAGTACTTC	CASSWTLESFAETQYF
few	TRBV6-1	TRBD2	TRBJ2-2	TGTGCCAGCAGCCAACTAGCGGGAGGTACGGGAGCCGGGGAGCTGTTTTTT	CASSQLAGGTGAGELFF
-	TRBV7-2	-	TRBJ2-3	TGTGCCAGCAGCTTAAAATGGCAGGATACGCAGTATTTT	CASSLKWQDTQYF
-	TRBV25-1	-	TRBJ2-5	TGTGCCAGCAATCGAGAGACCCAGTACTTC	CASNRETQYF
few	TRBV2	-	TRBJ1-4	TGTGCCAGTCTGGGGGGGCCTAATGAAAAACTGTTTTTT	CASLGGPNEKLFF
few	TRBV6-1	-	TRBJ2-1	TGTGCCAGCAGAAACCGGGACTGGACCTACAATGAGCAGTTCTTC	CASRNRDWTYNEQFF
few	TRBV13	TRBD2	TRBJ2-2	TGTGCCAGCAGCTTAGCCGCTAGCGGGAGAGCGGCCGGGGAGCTGTTTTTT	CASSLAASGRAAGELFF
-	TRBV4-1	TRBD1	TRBJ2-1	TGCGCCAGCAGCCAAGAGGAAAACAGGGGGCTCGGTTACAATGAGCAGTTCTTC	CASSQEENRGLGYNEQFF
-	TRBV30	-	TRBJ1-4	TGTGCCTGGAAATATGGCAGTCTTGCTAATGAAAAACTGTTTTTT	CAWKYGSLANEKLFF
few	TRBV20-1	TRBD2	TRBJ2-1	TGCAGTGCTGCGGGACTAGACTACAATGAGCAGTTCTTC	CSAAGLDYNEQFF
few	TRBV6-2/TRBV6-3	-	TRBJ2-7	TGTGCCAGCACTTGGGACCTCACCTACGAGCAGTACTTC	CASTWDLTYEQYF
few	TRBV20-1	TRBD1	TRBJ1-6	TGCAGTGTTCGTCGATTACAGGGGGGTAATTCACCCCTCCACTTT	CSVRRLQGGNSPLHF
few	TRBV29-1	-	TRBJ2-1	TGCAGCGTTGTAAGGGAGTTCTCCTACAATGAGCAGTTCTTC	CSVVREFSYNEQFF
many	TRBV6-1	-	TRBJ1-3	TGTGCCAGCAGTTGGTCGGGCCCCGACTCTGGAAACACCATATATTTT	CASSWSGPDSGNTIYF
-	TRBV6-5	-	TRBJ2-5	TGTGCCAGCAGATTACAGCAGGACCCCAGGGGGTACTTC	CASRLQQDPRGYF